This T cell receptor beta chain was captured by sequencing in a study of OX40 agonist ivuxolimab in advanced cancers. Produced via immunoSEQ multiplex PCR; TCRdb's table is partial and in-frame only. The data contain about 61,000 clones, about 92% of them singletons. The sample here was CD4+ or CD8+ T cells sorted from blood, taken in a trial of the OX40 agonist ivuxolimab. This receptor was taken from an adult with an advanced solid tumor such as melanoma, head and neck, liver or kidney cancer.

The chain's CDR3 is CAWSYGQQYYNSPLHF. Here the CDR3 DNA reads TGTGCCTGGAGTTATGGACAGCAATACTATAATTCACCCCTCCACTTT. The chain has TRBV30 and TRBJ1-6; D may be TRBD1 (6 bases). The CDR3 consists of 16 residues. The V end lost 2 bases, the J end lost 3 bases, and 14 bases lay between the germline ends. CDR1 and CDR2 (germline): GTSNPN, SVGIG (reference sequence). Full variable domain (rest looked up from reference TRBV30 and TRBJ1-6): SQTIHQWPATLVQPVGSPLSLECTVEGTSNPNLYWYRQAAGRGLQLLFYSVGIGQISSEVPQNLSASRPQDRQFILSSKKLLLSDSGFYLCAWSYGQQYYNSPLHFGNGTRLTVT.